Given below is one T cell receptor beta chain in context. What it binds is unknown. These data originate in a study of CXCR3-negative and CXCR3-positive naive CD8 T cells. General study findings and limits: PBMCs showed partially decreased CXCR3 expression after cryopreservation, and most assays used fresh PBMCs. Compared with CXCR3-negative naive cells, CXCR3-positive naive cells showed more hydrophobic TRB CDR3s. Naive cells that were CXCR3-negative or CXCR3-positive used TRBV-TRBJ genes alike, while memory cells diverged.

The libraries of TRB cDNA were constructed through 5' RACE using UMI labels. TCRdb re-called the 5' RACE reads, yielding one record per CDR3 amino acid sequence without DNA. The sample includes under 75,000 distinct CDR3 sequences. The CDR3 loop spans 14 amino acids. Germline lookup yields CDR1 SQVTM and CDR2 ANQGSEA. The sorter processed each CD8+ T cell subset in triplicate at about 320,000 cells apiece. The naive CD8+ gate required CD45RO-CCR7+CD27+CD95- phenotype. The chain links TRBV29-1 to TRBJ1-4. Material for sequencing was naive CXCR3+ CD8+ T cells from blood. This sample's subset: CD45RO-CCR7+CD27+CD95- naive CD8+ T cells expressing CXCR3 (TNR3+). The origin of this receptor is a human donor in good health. Some clones in this sample may be carry-over from other donors' samples. The CDR3 is CSVEGGQGPEKLFF.